This T cell receptor beta chain was observed in a study of glioma-infiltrating T cells. TCR alpha and beta CDR3 regions were amplified from RNA using iRepertoire nested multiplex PCR. Tissue mRNA or PBMC total RNA, 100-400 ng, went into one-step reverse transcription and amplification. MiXCR, run by TCRdb on the multiplex PCR reads, gives a single entry per CDR3 protein. The table lists about 410,000 distinct CDR3 sequences, about two fifths of them singletons. The source is a human donor with low-grade glioma or glioblastoma, undergoing nonglioma brain surgery, or in good health (not recorded which). The specimen was glioma tissue, nonneoplastic brain tissue, or PBMCs (not recorded which).

CDR3 nucleotides: TGTGCCAGCAGTTTATTTCCGACAGGGGGTCACGAGCAGTACTTC. As protein: CASSLFPTGGHEQYF. The rearrangement links TRBV28 to TRBJ2-7, with TRBD1 identical over 9 bases. The CDR3 is 15 residues long. CDR1 MDHEN and CDR2 SYDVKM come from the germline V gene. V lost 1 base, J lost 5 bases, and 6 bases stayed unmatched.